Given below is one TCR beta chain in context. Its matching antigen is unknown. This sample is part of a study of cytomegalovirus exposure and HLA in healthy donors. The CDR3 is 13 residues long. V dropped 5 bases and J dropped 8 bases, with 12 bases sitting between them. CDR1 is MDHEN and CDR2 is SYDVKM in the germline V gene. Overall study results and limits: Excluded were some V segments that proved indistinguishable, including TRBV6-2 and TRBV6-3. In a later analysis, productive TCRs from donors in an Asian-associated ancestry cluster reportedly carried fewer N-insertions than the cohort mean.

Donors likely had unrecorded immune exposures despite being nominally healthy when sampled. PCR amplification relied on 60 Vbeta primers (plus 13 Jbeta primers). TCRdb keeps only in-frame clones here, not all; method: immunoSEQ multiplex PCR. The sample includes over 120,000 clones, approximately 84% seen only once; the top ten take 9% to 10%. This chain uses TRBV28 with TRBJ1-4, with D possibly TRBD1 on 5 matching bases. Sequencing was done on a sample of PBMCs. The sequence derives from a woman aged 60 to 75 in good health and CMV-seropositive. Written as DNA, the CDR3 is TGTGCCAGCAGTGCCCAGACAGACGAAAAACTGTTTTTT. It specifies CASSAQTDEKLFF.